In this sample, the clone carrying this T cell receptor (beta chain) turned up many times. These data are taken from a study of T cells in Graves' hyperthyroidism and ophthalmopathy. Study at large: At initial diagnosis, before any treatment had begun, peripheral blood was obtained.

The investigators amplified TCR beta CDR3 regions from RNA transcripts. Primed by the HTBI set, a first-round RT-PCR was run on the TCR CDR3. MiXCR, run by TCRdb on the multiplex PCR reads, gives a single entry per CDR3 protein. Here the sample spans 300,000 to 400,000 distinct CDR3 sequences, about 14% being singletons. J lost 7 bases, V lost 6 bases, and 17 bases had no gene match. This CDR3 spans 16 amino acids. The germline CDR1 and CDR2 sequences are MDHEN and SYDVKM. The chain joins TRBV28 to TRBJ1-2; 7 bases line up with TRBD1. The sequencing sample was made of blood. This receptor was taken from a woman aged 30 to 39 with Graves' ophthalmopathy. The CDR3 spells CASSGLLQGGSSGYTF. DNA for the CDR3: TGTGCCAGCAGCGGTTTATTGCAGGGGGGGTCTAGTGGCTACACCTTC.